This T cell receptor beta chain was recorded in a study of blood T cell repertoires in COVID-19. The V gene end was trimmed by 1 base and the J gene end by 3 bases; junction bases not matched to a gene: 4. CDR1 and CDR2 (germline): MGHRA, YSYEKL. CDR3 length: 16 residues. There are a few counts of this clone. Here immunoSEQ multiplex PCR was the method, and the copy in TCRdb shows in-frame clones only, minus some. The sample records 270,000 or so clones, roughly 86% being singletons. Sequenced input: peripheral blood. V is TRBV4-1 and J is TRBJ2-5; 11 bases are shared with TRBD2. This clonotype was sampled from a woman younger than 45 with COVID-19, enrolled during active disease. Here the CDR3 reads CASSQGLAGGEETQYF. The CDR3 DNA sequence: TGCGCCAGCAGCCAAGGGTTAGCGGGGGGGGAAGAGACCCAGTACTTC.